This TCR beta chain was identified in a study of T-cell memory formation after mild COVID-19. TCRdb re-analysed the 5' RACE reads in MiXCR, keeping a single row per CDR3 protein. The table records approximately 170,000 distinct CDR3 sequences, over 10% of them present only once. This CDR3 is built from 15 residues. V was pared by 5 bases and J by 8 bases, with 21 bases between. The clonotype originates from a man aged 18 to 35 who had mild COVID-19 (a few samples of this study predate the infection). Cell type and time point are not known. The source material was PBMCs or a T cell subset sorted from them (not recorded which). The chain employs TRBV12-3 or TRBV12-4 and TRBJ1-2, with D maybe TRBD1 (6 bases). CDR3 loop: CASSPPFTGKWGYTF. The CDR3 region has the DNA TGTGCCAGCAGTCCGCCCTTCACAGGGAAGTGGGGCTACACCTTC.